Below, one T cell receptor beta chain is given with its context. With V trimmed by 0 bases and J by 7 bases, 1 base remained unmatched. Germline lookup yields CDR1 SGDLS and CDR2 YYNGEE. The CDR3 totals 15 residues. Per the authors' pipeline: Amplification of reference gene primers was used by the study to estimate nucleated cell counts. TCRdb's table, derived via immunoSEQ multiplex PCR, lists solely in-frame clones and lacks some. V and J calls and clone size are as listed in that table; D and trimming were resolved from the DNA. The sample gives about 89,000 clones, over 75% of which show up once; around a tenth is in the top ten. The data were obtained in a study of blood T cell repertoires in COVID-19. Overall study context: Samples taken during acute and convalescent COVID-19 were collected in the United States, Italy and Spain. Sample material is recorded as cDNA or gDNA derived from T cells, B-cell-depleted T cells, or PBMCs.

This TCR came from a woman older than 75 with acute or convalescent COVID-19. What was sequenced was peripheral blood. This chain connects TRBV9 to TRBJ1-6; 10 bases align to TRBD1. CDR3 in DNA: TGTGCCAGCAGCGTAGAGGGACAGGGGAATTCACCCCTCCACTTT. This encodes CASSVEGQGNSPLHF. Complete variable domain (other parts from reference TRBV9 and TRBJ1-6): DSGVTQTPKHLITATGQRVTLRCSPRSGDLSVYWYQQSLDQGLQFLIQYYNGEERAKGNILERFSAQQFPDLHSELNLSSLELGDSALYFCASSVEGQGNSPLHFGNGTRLTVT.